Below are 10 T cell receptor beta chains sequenced from a single sample in a study of early T cells in non-severe SARS-CoV-2 infection. MiXCR, applied by TCRdb to the 5' RACE reads, yields one record per CDR3 protein. The table shows just under 60,000 distinct CDR3 sequences, with approximately 9% occurring only once. The sample was whole blood. The source is an adult who was a healthcare worker with PCR-confirmed SARS-CoV-2 infection or an uninfected control (not recorded which).

In this sample, this clonotype turned up a few times. The V and J genes are TRBV29-1 and TRBJ2-7; possible D gene TRBD1, 6 bases. Germline V gives CDR1 SQVTM, CDR2 ANQGSEA. CDR3 length: 12 residues. V was trimmed by 7 bases and J by 3 bases, leaving 13 bases between them. CDR3 protein: CSARTEFYEQYF. Written as DNA, the CDR3 is TGCAGCGCCAGGACAGAGTTCTACGAGCAGTACTTC.

This clonotype was seen repeatedly, ten times or more. The rearrangement links TRBV28 to TRBJ2-5; TRBD1 agrees at 7 bases. CDR1 MDHEN and CDR2 SYDVKM come from the germline V gene. Trimming cost V 5 bases and J 4 bases; bases outside gene matches: 7. The CDR3 is 14 amino acids. The CDR3 loop is CASSKPTGLETQYF. The CDR3 DNA is TGTGCCAGCAGTAAACCGACAGGGTTAGAGACCCAGTACTTC.

This clonotype has a handful of counts. The chain is built from TRBV7-2 and TRBJ1-1; D not resolved. The CDR3 runs to 13 residues. V was shortened by 5 bases and J by 1 base, with 8 bases between the two germline ends. The germline CDR1 and CDR2 sequences are SGHTA and FQGNSA. CDR3 coding DNA: TGTGCCAGCAGCCCACTAGCGAACACTGAAGCTTTCTTT. Amino acid sequence: CASSPLANTEAFF.

This clonotype was recorded at least ten times. The V and J genes are TRBV12-3 or TRBV12-4 and TRBJ1-4; the match to TRBD1 covers 7 bases. The V and J ends lost 6 bases and 5 bases, in that order; junction bases with no gene match: 6. The CDR3 is 14 amino acids. The CDR3 region is CASRPGTVNEKLFF. The CDR3 DNA follows: TGTGCCAGCAGACCCGGGACAGTAAATGAAAAACTGTTTTTT.

The chain uses TRBV7-8 and TRBJ2-5; 7 bases are a match to TRBD2. The V gene end was trimmed by 4 bases and the J gene end by 4 bases; junction bases not matched to a gene: 12. The CDR3 is made up of 16 amino acids. Germline CDR1 is SGHVS and CDR2 is FQNEAQ. CDR3 amino acids: CASSSRDYGIGETQYF. CDR3 DNA: TGTGCCAGCAGCTCCCGGGACTATGGGATCGGAGAGACCCAGTACTTC.

This clonotype was seen a few times. The chain couples TRBV11-3 to TRBJ2-1; 8 nucleotides agree with TRBD2. The CDR3 covers 14 residues. Germline values: CDR1 SGHNT, CDR2 YENEEA. J was trimmed by 8 bases and V by 1 base; bases with no gene match: 4. CDR3 sequence reads: CASSLAGGPYEQFF. The CDR3 nucleotides read TGTGCCAGCAGCTTAGCGGGAGGGCCTTATGAGCAGTTCTTC.

This chain connects TRBV29-1 to TRBJ2-1; 9 positions agree with TRBD1. Germline V gives CDR1 SQVTM, CDR2 ANQGSEA. This CDR3 has 12 residues. J lost 8 bases, V lost 7 bases, and 6 bases had no gene match. As DNA, the CDR3 is TGCAGCGGATGGACAGGGGTGGATGAGCAGTTCTTC. This gives the protein CSGWTGVDEQFF.

As to this clonotype: A much larger clone lies a single base off, so this may be a read error. The chain couples TRBV11-3 to TRBJ2-3; TRBD2 is a possible D gene (6 bases). Looked up from germline, CDR1 is SGHNT and CDR2 is YENEEA. The CDR3 length is 15 residues. The CDR3 is CTSSSSAGYTDTQYF. The CDR3 DNA reads TGTACCAGCAGCTCCTCTGCGGGGTACACAGATACGCAGTATTTT.

This clonotype was seen a few times. The chain has TRBV7-6 and TRBJ2-5, with TRBD2 identical over 14 bases. The CDR3 runs to 18 residues. Trimming removed 5 bases from V and 3 bases from J; junction bases left unmatched: 11. CDR1 is SGHVS, CDR2 FNYEAQ, per germline. CDR3 nucleotides: TGTGCCAGCAGCGATAGGAGGAGGGGACTAGCGGGAGAAGAGACCCAGTACTTC. As protein: CASSDRRRGLAGEETQYF. Full variable domain (missing parts from reference TRBV7-6 and TRBJ2-5): GAGVSQSPRYKVTKRGQDVALRCDPISGHVSLYWYRQALGQGPEFLTYFNYEAQQDKSGLPNDRFSAERPEGSISTLTIQRTEQRDSAMYRCASSDRRRGLAGEETQYFGPGTRLLVL.

This clonotype has a handful of counts. The rearrangement joins TRBV7-2 to TRBJ2-2; TRBD1 matches 10 bases. Germline assignment: CDR1 SGHTA and CDR2 FQGNSA. This CDR3 region has 15 residues. Unmatched junction bases numbered 7, after V lost 5 bases and J lost 7 bases. CDR3 residues: CASSQRQGAVGELFF. DNA of the CDR3: TGTGCCAGCAGCCAAAGACAGGGGGCTGTCGGGGAGCTGTTTTTT.